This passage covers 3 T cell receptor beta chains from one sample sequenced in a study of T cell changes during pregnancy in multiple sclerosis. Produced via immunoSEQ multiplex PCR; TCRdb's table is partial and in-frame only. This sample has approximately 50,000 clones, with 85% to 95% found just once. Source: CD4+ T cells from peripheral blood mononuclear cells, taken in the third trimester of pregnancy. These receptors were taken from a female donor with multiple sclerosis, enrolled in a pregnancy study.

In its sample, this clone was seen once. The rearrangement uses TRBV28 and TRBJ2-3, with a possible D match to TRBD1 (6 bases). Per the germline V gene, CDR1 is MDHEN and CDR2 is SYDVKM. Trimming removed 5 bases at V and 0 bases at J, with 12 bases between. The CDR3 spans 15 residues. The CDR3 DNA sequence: TGTGCCAGCAGTCCCCGTGACAGGAGCACAGATACGCAGTATTTT. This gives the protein CASSPRDRSTDTQYF.

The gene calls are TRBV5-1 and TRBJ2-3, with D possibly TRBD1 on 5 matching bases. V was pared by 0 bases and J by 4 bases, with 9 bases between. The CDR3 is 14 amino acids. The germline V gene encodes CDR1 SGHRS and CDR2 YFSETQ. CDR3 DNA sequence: TGCGCCAGCAGCTTGGATCAGGGTTCAGATACGCAGTATTTT. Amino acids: CASSLDQGSDTQYF.

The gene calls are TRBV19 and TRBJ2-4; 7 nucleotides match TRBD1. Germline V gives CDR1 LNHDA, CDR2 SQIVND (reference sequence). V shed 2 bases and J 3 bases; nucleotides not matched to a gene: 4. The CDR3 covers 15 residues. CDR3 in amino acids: CASSISRDSKNIQYF. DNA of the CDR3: TGTGCCAGTAGTATAAGCAGGGACAGCAAAAACATTCAGTACTTC.